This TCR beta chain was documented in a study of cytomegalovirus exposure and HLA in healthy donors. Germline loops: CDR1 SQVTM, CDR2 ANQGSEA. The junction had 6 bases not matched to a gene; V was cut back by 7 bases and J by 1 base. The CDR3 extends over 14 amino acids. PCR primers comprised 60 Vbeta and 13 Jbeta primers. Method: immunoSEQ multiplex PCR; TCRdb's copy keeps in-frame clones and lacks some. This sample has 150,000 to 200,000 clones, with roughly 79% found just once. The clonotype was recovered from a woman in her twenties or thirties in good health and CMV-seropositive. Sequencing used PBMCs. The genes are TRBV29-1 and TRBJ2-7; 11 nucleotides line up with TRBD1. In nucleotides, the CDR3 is TGCAGCGGAGCCGGGACAGGGGGTTCCTACGAGCAGTACTTC. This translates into CSGAGTGGSYEQYF.